This T cell receptor beta chain was captured by sequencing in a study of yellow fever vaccine responses in identical twins. The germline gives CDR1 SQVTM, CDR2 ANQGSEA. This CDR3 spans 12 amino acids. Trimming stripped 4 bases from V and 6 bases from J, with 12 bases between. TCRdb re-derived calls from the RT-PCR reads in MiXCR, one entry per CDR3 protein. The profile shows thousands of distinct CDR3 sequences, around 89% of them singletons. Sequenced here: T cells from blood (PBMCs), unsorted or a sorted subset (not recorded which), sampled before or after yellow fever vaccination (not recorded which). This clonotype was sampled from a woman aged 18-29 years who received the yellow fever vaccine. The chain joins TRBV29-1 to TRBJ1-1; weak D call: TRBD1 (5 bases). The CDR3 spells CSVVIQGAEAFF. The CDR3 DNA sequence: TGCAGCGTTGTGATCCAGGGCGCTGAAGCTTTCTTT.